The source of this T cell receptor beta chain is a study of T cell responses to AZD1222 COVID-19 vaccine. The method was immunoSEQ multiplex PCR; TCRdb's version includes in-frame clones alone and lacks a portion of them. The sample gives about 200,000 clones, about 94% of which show up once; 1.5% to 2% is in the top ten. Details on this clone: Its cognate antigen is unknown.

Study-level points and caveats: The donor cohort was predominantly white British with a female majority, and clonal diversity may have been underestimated. Repertoire samples came only from after the peak T cell response.

Germline V gene sequence: CDR1 SGHAT, CDR2 FQNNGV. Trimming removed 2 bases at V and 6 bases at J, with 10 bases between. There are 13 residues in the CDR3. This material consisted of peripheral blood, taken 28 days after the second dose of the MenACWY control vaccine. The chain carries TRBV11-2 and TRBJ1-1, with a tentative D call TRBD1 (6 bases). The TCR originated in an adult who received the MenACWY meningococcal vaccine as a control. The CDR3 spells CASSLQGLSEAFF. CDR3 bases: TGTGCCAGCAGCTTACAGGGGCTCTCTGAAGCTTTCTTT.